There are a few counts of the clone carrying this T cell receptor beta chain. The antigen remains unidentified. The V end was cut by 8 bases, the J end by 6 bases, with 11 bases between. CDR3 size: 12 residues. The germline V gene has CDR1 SNHLY and CDR2 FYNNEI. These data belong to a study of naive and memory T cell subsets. Two oligonucleotides, mixed equimolar, formed the beta constant-region primer covering TRBC1 and TRBC2. Four rounds of PCR amplified the ligated cDNA using nested alpha and beta constant-region primers plus SP2. From the UMI-ligation and nested PCR reads, TCRdb called clonotypes with MiXCR, one entry per CDR3 protein. The sample includes over 65,000 distinct CDR3 sequences, around 9% seen only once; the top ten take 1.2%. Findings and caveats of the study: In naive cells, over 85% of TCR sequences were seen only once. There was no ground truth to check naive and memory subset results.

The rearrangement links TRBV2 to TRBJ2-1; TRBD1 or TRBD2 may be the D gene (5 bases each). Sequenced input: naive CD8+ T cells from blood. The TCR was taken from a human donor in good health. This chain's CDR3 is CASPRGVNEQFF. DNA of the CDR3: TGTGCCAGCCCACGAGGGGTCAATGAGCAGTTCTTC.